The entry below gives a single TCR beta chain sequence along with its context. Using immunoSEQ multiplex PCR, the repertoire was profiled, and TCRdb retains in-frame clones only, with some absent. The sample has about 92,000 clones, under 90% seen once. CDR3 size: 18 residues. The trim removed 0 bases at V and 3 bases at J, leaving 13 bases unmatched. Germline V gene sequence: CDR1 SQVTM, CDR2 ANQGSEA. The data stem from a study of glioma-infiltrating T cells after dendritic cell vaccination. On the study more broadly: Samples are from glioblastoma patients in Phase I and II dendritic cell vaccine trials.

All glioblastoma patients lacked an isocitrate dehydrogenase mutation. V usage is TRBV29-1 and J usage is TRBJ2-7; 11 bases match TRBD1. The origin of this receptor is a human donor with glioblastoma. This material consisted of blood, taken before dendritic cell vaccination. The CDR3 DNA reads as TGCAGCGTTGAAGATCCCACCACTGCGGGACAGGGGGACTACGAGCAGTACTTC. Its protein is CSVEDPTTAGQGDYEQYF.